Below, 9 T cell receptor beta chains from the same sample are listed, as sequenced in a study of liver allograft versus peripheral blood T cells. Across the whole study: The authors compared T cell receptor repertoires in transplanted livers with those in the peripheral blood of recipients.

TCRdb itself ran the reads through MiXCR, one entry per CDR3 protein. The sample comprises several thousand distinct CDR3 sequences, around 16% of which are singletons, and 2.5% to 3.5% rests with the top ten. Receptors originate from a human patient who had a liver transplant. Some T cells may be graft donor cells.

Within the sample, this clonotype is medium-sized. The rearrangement uses TRBV24-1 and TRBJ2-5; maybe TRBD1 (5 bases). The CDR3 is 14 amino acids. Trimming cost V 4 bases and J 7 bases, with 15 bases left between them. Germline V lookup: CDR1 KGHDR, CDR2 SFDVKD. The CDR3 DNA is TGTGCCACCAGTGACTCAAAAGGGGTTGGGACCCAGTACTTC. It codes for CATSDSKGVGTQYF.

The CDR3 coding sequence is TGTGCCAGCTCACCACTCCTAGCGGGAATAACGGATGAGCAGTTCTTC. It codes for CASSPLLAGITDEQFF. V is TRBV18 and J is TRBJ2-1, with 9 bases fitting TRBD2. CDR1 KGHSH and CDR2 LQKENI come from the germline V gene. With V trimmed by 1 base and J by 8 bases, 9 bases remained unmatched. The CDR3 is made up of 16 amino acids.

V usage is TRBV19 and J usage is TRBJ2-1; 8 positions agree with TRBD2. The CDR3 is 17 residues long. The ends lost 0 bases at V and 12 bases at J; junction bases unmatched: 16. Germline CDR1 reads LNHDA; CDR2 reads SQIVND (reference sequence). Here the CDR3 DNA reads TGTGCCAGTAGTATAGATCTCGCGGGGGGCCCCCTGGGGGGGCAGTTCTTC. Protein sequence: CASSIDLAGGPLGGQFF.

This clonotype was seen at least ten times. V usage is TRBV18 and J usage is TRBJ2-5; tentatively, D is TRBD1 or TRBD2 (5 bases each). Germline CDR1 reads KGHSH; CDR2 reads LQKENI. The V gene lost 4 bases and the J gene lost 0 bases, with 18 bases spanning the gap. The CDR3 extends over 17 amino acids. CDR3 DNA: TGTGCCAGCTCACGGTTCCAGGGTGGAGGAGACCAAGAGACCCAGTACTTC. Protein product: CASSRFQGGGDQETQYF.

This clonotype has more than one count but fewer than ten. V usage is TRBV28 and J usage is TRBJ2-7; no firm D call. Deletions cut 4 bases from V and 8 bases from J, with 12 bases between. The CDR3 runs 12 residues. Germline V CDR1 and CDR2: MDHEN, SYDVKM. The CDR3, as DNA: TGTGCCAGCAGTTCGACCCTAAACAAGCAGTACTTC. Residues: CASSSTLNKQYF.

This clonotype came up a few times. The chain recombines TRBV20-1 with TRBJ2-1; 10 bases map to TRBD1. The CDR3 sequence is 14 residues long. Germline assignment: CDR1 DFQATT and CDR2 SNEGSKA (reference sequence). Germline trimming cut 6 bases from V and 8 bases from J; bases unmatched to any gene: 10. CDR3 sequence: CSADRDRGFYEQFF. CDR3 sequence (DNA): TGCAGTGCGGACCGGGACAGGGGCTTCTATGAGCAGTTCTTC.

V usage is TRBV30 and J usage is TRBJ2-7; 11 positions match TRBD2. The CDR3 spans 15 residues. The junction had 6 bases not matched to a gene; V was cut back by 3 bases and J by 2 bases. Germline assignment: CDR1 GTSNPN and CDR2 SVGIG (reference sequence). The CDR3 nucleotides read TGTGCCTGGAGGCCGCTAGCGGGGGGCCCCTACGAGCAGTACTTC. It yields the protein CAWRPLAGGPYEQYF.

This clonotype was seen ten or more times. V and J are TRBV12-3 or TRBV12-4 and TRBJ2-1; TRBD2 matches 7 bases. V gave up 7 bases and J gave up 1 base; unmatched junction bases: 7. This CDR3 comprises 15 residues. The CDR3, as DNA: TGTGCCAGCAAAAGGGAGGGACCTTCCTACAATGAGCAGTTCTTC. Its translation: CASKREGPSYNEQFF.

This clonotype was seen repeatedly, ten times or more. This chain connects TRBV20-1 to TRBJ2-7; D possibly corresponds to TRBD1 (7 bases). This CDR3 has 13 amino acids. The V and J ends lost 8 bases and 1 base respectively, with 15 bases between them. From germline, CDR1 is DFQATT and CDR2 SNEGSKA (reference sequence). CDR3 amino acids: CSQIAGQSYEQYF. CDR3 nucleotides: TGCAGTCAGATCGCGGGACAGTCCTACGAGCAGTACTTC.